This T cell receptor (beta chain) emerged from a study of T cells in Graves' hyperthyroidism and ophthalmopathy. Overall study results and limits: In the blood, most expanded thyroid clonotypes above 0.001 appeared as well.

Amplification of TCR beta CDR3 regions was performed using RNA transcripts as template. The primer set for the first-round RT-PCR of the TCR CDR3 was HTBI. Each CDR3 protein is one row after TCRdb ran MiXCR on the multiplex PCR reads. The sample contains 500,000 to 600,000 distinct CDR3 sequences, 15% to 20% of which appear only once. This clonotype was seen a few times. Antigen unknown. Sequencing was carried out using blood. The clonotype was recovered from a middle-aged man with Graves' ophthalmopathy.

CDR3 protein: CASSYQLARNEQFF. The CDR3 nucleotides read TGTGCCAGCAGTTACCAACTAGCTCGTAATGAGCAGTTCTTC. The rearrangement uses TRBV6-2 or TRBV6-3 and TRBJ2-1, with D possibly matching TRBD2 (6 bases). The length of the CDR3 is 14 residues. Germline CDR1 MNHEY, CDR2 SVGEGT. V lost 2 bases and J 7 bases, leaving 12 bases between the germline ends.